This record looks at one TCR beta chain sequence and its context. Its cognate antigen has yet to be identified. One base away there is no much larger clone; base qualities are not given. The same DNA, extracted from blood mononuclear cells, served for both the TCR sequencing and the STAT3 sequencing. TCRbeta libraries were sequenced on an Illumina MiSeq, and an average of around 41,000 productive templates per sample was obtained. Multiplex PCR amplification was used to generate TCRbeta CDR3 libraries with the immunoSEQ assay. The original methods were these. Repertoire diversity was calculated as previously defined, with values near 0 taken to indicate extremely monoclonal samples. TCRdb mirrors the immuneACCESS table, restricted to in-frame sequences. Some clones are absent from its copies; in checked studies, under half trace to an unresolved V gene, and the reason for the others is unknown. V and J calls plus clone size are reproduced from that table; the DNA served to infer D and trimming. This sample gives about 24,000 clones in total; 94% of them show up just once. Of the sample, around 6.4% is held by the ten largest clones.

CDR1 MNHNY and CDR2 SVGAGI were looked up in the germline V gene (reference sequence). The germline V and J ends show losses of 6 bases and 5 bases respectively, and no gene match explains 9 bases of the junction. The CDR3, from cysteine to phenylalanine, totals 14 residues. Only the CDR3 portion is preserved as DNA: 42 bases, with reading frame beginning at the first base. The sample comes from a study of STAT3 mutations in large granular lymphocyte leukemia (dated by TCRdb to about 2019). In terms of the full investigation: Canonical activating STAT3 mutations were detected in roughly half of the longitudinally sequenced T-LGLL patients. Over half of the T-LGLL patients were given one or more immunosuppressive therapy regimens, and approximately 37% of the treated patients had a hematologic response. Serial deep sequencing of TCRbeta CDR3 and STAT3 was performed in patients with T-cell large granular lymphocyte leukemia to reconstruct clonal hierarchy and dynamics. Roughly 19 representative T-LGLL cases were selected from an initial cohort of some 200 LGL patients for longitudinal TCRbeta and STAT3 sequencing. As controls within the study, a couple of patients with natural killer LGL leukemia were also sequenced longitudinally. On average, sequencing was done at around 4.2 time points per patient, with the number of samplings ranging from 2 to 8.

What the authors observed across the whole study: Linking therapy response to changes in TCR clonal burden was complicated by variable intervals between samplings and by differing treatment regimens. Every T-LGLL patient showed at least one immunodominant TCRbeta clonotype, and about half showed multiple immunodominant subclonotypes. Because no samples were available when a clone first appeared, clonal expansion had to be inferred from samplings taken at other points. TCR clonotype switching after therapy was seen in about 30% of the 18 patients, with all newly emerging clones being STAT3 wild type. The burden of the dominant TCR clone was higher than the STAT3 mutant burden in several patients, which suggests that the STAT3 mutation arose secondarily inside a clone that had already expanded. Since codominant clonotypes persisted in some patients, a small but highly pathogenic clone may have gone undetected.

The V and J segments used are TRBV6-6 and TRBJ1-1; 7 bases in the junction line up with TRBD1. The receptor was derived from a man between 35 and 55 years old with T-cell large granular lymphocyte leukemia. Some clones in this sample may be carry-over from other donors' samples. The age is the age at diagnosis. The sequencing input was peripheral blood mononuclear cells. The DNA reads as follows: TGTGCCAGCAGGCAAGACAGGGTAGAGACTGAAGCTTTCTTT. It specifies CASRQDRVETEAFF.